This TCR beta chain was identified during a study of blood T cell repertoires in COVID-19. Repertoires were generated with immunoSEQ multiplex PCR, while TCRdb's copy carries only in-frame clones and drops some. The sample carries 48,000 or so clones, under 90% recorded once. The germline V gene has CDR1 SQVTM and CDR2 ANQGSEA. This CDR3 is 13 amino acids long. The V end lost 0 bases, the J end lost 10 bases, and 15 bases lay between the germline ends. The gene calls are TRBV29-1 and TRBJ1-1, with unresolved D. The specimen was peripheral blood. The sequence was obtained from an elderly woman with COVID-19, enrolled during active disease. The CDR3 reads CSVEDSRSEGAFF. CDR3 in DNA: TGCAGCGTTGAAGATAGCCGGTCGGAAGGAGCTTTCTTT. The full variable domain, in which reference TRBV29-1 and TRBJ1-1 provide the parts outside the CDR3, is SAVISQKPSRDICQRGTSLTIQCQVDSQVTMMFWYRQQPGQSLTLIATANQGSEATYESGFVIDKFPISRPNLTFSTLTVSNMSPEDSSIYLCSVEDSRSEGAFFGQGTRLTVV.